Each of the 24 T cell receptor beta chains below was sequenced from the same sample in a study of cytomegalovirus exposure and HLA in healthy donors. A multiplex PCR was run with 60 Vbeta primers and 13 Jbeta primers. Profiling relied on immunoSEQ multiplex PCR, and the TCRdb table lists in-frame clones only, not all of them. The repertoire holds 150,000 to 190,000 clones, with about 68% as singletons. Sequencing was done on a sample of PBMCs. These receptors originate from a man younger than 30 in good health and CMV-seronegative.

The chain carries TRBV5-4 and TRBJ1-1; TRBD1 agrees at 11 bases. Germline lookup yields CDR1 SGHNT and CDR2 YYREEE (reference sequence). The CDR3 consists of 15 residues. With 3 bases clipped from V and 5 bases from J, the junction kept 6 bases outside the gene matches. The CDR3 DNA follows: TGTGCCAGCAGCTCCCTGGACAGGGGGCGAACTGAAGCTTTCTTT. Its translation: CASSSLDRGRTEAFF.

In this sample, this clone turned up once. The CDR3 region has the DNA TGTGCCAGCAGTTACAATAACATTGCTAGCACAGATACGCAGTATTTT. Translated, it gives CASSYNNIASTDTQYF. V and J are TRBV6-5 and TRBJ2-3; unclear D gene. The ends were cut back, 2 bases at V and 0 bases at J, with 12 bases in the middle. Germline CDR1 reads MNHEY; CDR2 reads SVGAGI. The CDR3 sequence is 16 residues long.

This clone showed up just a few times. This chain joins TRBV5-1 and TRBJ1-4; 8 bases are shared with TRBD1. Germline V CDR1 and CDR2: SGHRS, YFSETQ. J lost 6 bases, V lost 3 bases, and 4 bases had no gene match. The CDR3 has 14 residues. The CDR3 DNA reads as TGCGCCAGCAGCTCAACAGGGGGTTATGAAAAACTGTTTTTT. It encodes CASSSTGGYEKLFF.

The chain uses TRBV15 and TRBJ1-1; 8 bases match TRBD1. V shed 3 bases and J 7 bases; nucleotides not matched to a gene: 4. This CDR3 spans 13 amino acids. Germline V CDR1 and CDR2: LNHNV, YYDKDF (reference sequence). The CDR3 region is CATSRDREGEAFF. CDR3 sequence (DNA): TGTGCCACCAGCAGGGACAGGGAGGGTGAAGCTTTCTTT.

In this sample, this clone turned up a few times. The chain joins TRBV7-2 to TRBJ2-3, with 12 bases identical to TRBD2. V shed 5 bases and J 4 bases; nucleotides not matched to a gene: 4. Germline values: CDR1 SGHTA, CDR2 FQGNSA. CDR3 length: 15 residues. CDR3 amino acids: CASSPRLAGADTQYF. CDR3 nucleotide sequence: TGTGCCAGCAGCCCTAGACTAGCGGGAGCAGATACGCAGTATTTT.

The chain is built from TRBV28 and TRBJ1-4; the match to TRBD1 covers 8 bases. This CDR3 has 15 amino acids. The germline gives CDR1 MDHEN, CDR2 SYDVKM. The junction had 13 bases not matched to a gene; V was cut back by 6 bases and J by 10 bases. DNA of the CDR3: TGTGCCAGCAGGACCCAACAAGAACAGGGGGGAAAACTGTTTTTT. The encoded protein is CASRTQQEQGGKLFF.

V is TRBV5-5 and J is TRBJ1-1; D may be TRBD1 (6 bases). V lost 2 bases, J lost 3 bases, and 11 bases lay in between. The CDR3 covers 14 residues. CDR1 is SGHKS and CDR2 is YYEKEE in the germline V gene (reference sequence). CDR3 sequence (DNA): TGTGCCAGCAGCTTAGAGCGGGGGCACACTGAAGCTTTCTTT. Translation gives CASSLERGHTEAFF.

By its share, this clone is medium-sized. The chain links TRBV5-1 to TRBJ2-1, with TRBD2 matching over 8 bases. With 0 bases clipped from V and 2 bases from J, the junction kept 1 base outside the gene matches. There are 15 residues in the CDR3. CDR1 and CDR2 (germline): SGHRS, YFSETQ. The CDR3 bases are TGCGCCAGCAGCTTGGGTAGCGGGACCTACAATGAGCAGTTCTTC. Translated, it gives CASSLGSGTYNEQFF.

The chain joins TRBV9 to TRBJ2-3; TRBD2 aligns across 9 bases. V lost 2 bases, J lost 3 bases, and 4 bases stayed unmatched. This CDR3 spans 15 amino acids. CDR1 SGDLS and CDR2 YYNGEE come from the germline V gene. Written as DNA, the CDR3 is TGTGCCAGCAGCGTGAACAGCGGGAGGACAGATACGCAGTATTTT. This sequence encodes CASSVNSGRTDTQYF.

V is TRBV27 and J is TRBJ2-1; D is possibly TRBD2 (6 bases). V shed 6 bases and J shed 4 bases, with 16 bases lying between them. The V gene's germline CDR1 is MNHEY and CDR2 SMNVEV (reference sequence). The CDR3 is 15 amino acids. The CDR3 bases are TGTGCCAGCAGGACAAGCGGGCATCCTTACAATGAGCAGTTCTTC. It yields the protein CASRTSGHPYNEQFF.

This clone was counted between two and nine times. This sequence joins TRBV6-6 and TRBJ2-7; D is perhaps TRBD1 (5 bases). The V and J ends lost 5 bases and 3 bases respectively, with 8 bases between them. The CDR3 runs to 12 residues. The germline CDR1 and CDR2 sequences are MNHNY and SVGAGI (reference sequence). CDR3 nucleotides: TGTGCCAGCAGTCAGGGTTACTACGAGCAGTACTTC. Encoded protein: CASSQGYYEQYF.

V is TRBV5-4 and J is TRBJ2-3, with D possibly being TRBD2 (6 bases). V dropped 0 bases and J dropped 5 bases, with 10 bases sitting between them. The CDR3 consists of 14 residues. Looked up from germline, CDR1 is SGHNT and CDR2 is YYREEE (reference sequence). Written as DNA, the CDR3 is TGTGCCAGCAGCTTGGAGAGGCGGGGAGATACGCAGTATTTT. Its translation is CASSLERRGDTQYF.

This clone was picked up a small number of times. The rearrangement joins TRBV6-5 to TRBJ2-7, with D perhaps TRBD1 (6 bases). The V and J ends lost 0 bases and 3 bases respectively, with 9 bases between them. CDR3 length: 14 amino acids. CDR1 and CDR2 from the germline V gene are MNHEY and SVGAGI. DNA of the CDR3: TGTGCCAGCAGTTACTCAACAGGGTTCTACGAGCAGTACTTC. It is translated as CASSYSTGFYEQYF.

This chain joins TRBV5-1 and TRBJ1-2; 9 positions agree with TRBD1. This CDR3 has 14 residues. The germline gives CDR1 SGHRS, CDR2 YFSETQ. The J segment lost 7 bases and the V segment lost 4 bases, leaving 8 bases of the junction unmatched. CDR3 nucleotide sequence: TGCGCCAGCAGCGGAGGACAGGGGAGGTCTGGCTACACCTTC. Its translation: CASSGGQGRSGYTF.

The chain employs TRBV4-3 and TRBJ2-1; 10 bases map to TRBD2. Germline V lookup: CDR1 LGHNA, CDR2 YSLEER. This CDR3 spans 16 amino acids. Unmatched junction bases numbered 10, after V lost 3 bases and J lost 8 bases. CDR3 region: CASSQQRERGGHEQFF. The CDR3 nucleotides read TGCGCCAGCAGCCAGCAGCGGGAGCGGGGGGGACATGAGCAGTTCTTC.

The chain links TRBV7-8 to TRBJ2-5; 7 nucleotides match TRBD2. Germline trimming cut 3 bases from V and 0 bases from J; bases unmatched to any gene: 4. There are 15 residues in the CDR3. The germline CDR1 and CDR2 sequences are SGHVS and FQNEAQ. The CDR3 coding sequence is TGTGCCAGCAGCTTGTGGGGGGGGTACCAAGAGACCCAGTACTTC. Protein: CASSLWGGYQETQYF.

This chain joins TRBV4-3 and TRBJ1-2; D gene uncertain. The V gene lost 1 base and the J gene lost 1 base, with 10 bases spanning the gap. CDR3 length equals 15 residues. CDR1 and CDR2 from the germline V gene are LGHNA and YSLEER. The CDR3, as DNA: TGCGCCAGCAGCCAAGTGACTGGCGTTAACTATGGCTACACCTTC. Translation: CASSQVTGVNYGYTF.

This clone was counted between two and nine times. The chain employs TRBV6-6 and TRBJ2-2; TRBD2 agrees at 13 bases. The junction had 3 bases not matched to a gene; V was cut back by 6 bases and J by 5 bases. Germline V lookup: CDR1 MNHNY, CDR2 SVGAGI (reference sequence). This CDR3 has 15 residues. In nucleotides, the CDR3 is TGTGCCAGCAGGTTGACTAGCGGGGGGACCGGGGAGCTGTTTTTT. The encoded protein is CASRLTSGGTGELFF.

This clone was recorded a few times. The chain uses TRBV29-1 and TRBJ1-1; 7 bases line up with TRBD1. CDR3 length: 14 residues. Germline V gene data show CDR1 as SQVTM and CDR2 as ANQGSEA. The V segment lost 7 bases and the J segment 1 base; nucleotides outside the gene matches: 9. The CDR3 DNA reads TGCAGCGCCAAGCCAGGGGGGACGAACACTGAAGCTTTCTTT. The encoded protein is CSAKPGGTNTEAFF.

The chain is built from TRBV6-5 and TRBJ2-7, with 7 bases aligning to TRBD1. Germline CDR1 and CDR2: MNHEY and SVGAGI. Losses at the gene ends were 0 bases for V and 2 bases for J; bases not matched to a gene: 1. The CDR3 has 14 residues. The CDR3: CASSYSGQTYEQYF. The CDR3 DNA follows: TGTGCCAGCAGTTACTCGGGACAGACCTACGAGCAGTACTTC.

The chain joins TRBV19 to TRBJ2-1; TRBD2 matches at 8 bases. The CDR3 is 16 residues long. In germline, CDR1 is LNHDA, CDR2 SQIVND (reference sequence). Germline trimming cut 4 bases from V and 0 bases from J; bases unmatched to any gene: 5. This CDR3 is CASSRGRGGSYNEQFF. The CDR3 DNA is TGTGCCAGTAGTAGAGGACGGGGGGGCTCCTACAATGAGCAGTTCTTC.

The V and J genes are TRBV5-1 and TRBJ2-1; 9 nucleotides agree with TRBD2. The CDR3 contains 19 residues. Trimming took 2 bases from V and 0 from J; bases not matched to a gene: 12. CDR1 is SGHRS, CDR2 YFSETQ, per germline. CDR3 in DNA: TGCGCCAGCAGCTTTAGGGGGGAAATTAGCGGGAGCTCCTACAATGAGCAGTTCTTC. It translates to CASSFRGEISGSSYNEQFF.

This clone was observed a handful of times. V and J are TRBV2 and TRBJ2-1, with TRBD1 matching over 7 bases. The CDR3 spans 13 residues. The germline V gene encodes CDR1 SNHLY and CDR2 FYNNEI. The trim removed 5 bases at V and 8 bases at J, leaving 6 bases unmatched. CDR3 protein: CASSSKGAYEQFF. CDR3 DNA: TGTGCCAGCAGTAGCAAGGGGGCATATGAGCAGTTCTTC.

This clone came up a few times. The V call is TRBV27, the J call TRBJ1-4; 7 bases fit TRBD1. Trimming at V came to 5 bases and at J to 8 bases, leaving 5 bases not matched to a gene. Germline V lookup: CDR1 MNHEY, CDR2 SMNVEV (reference sequence). This CDR3 is built from 13 residues. CDR3 DNA: TGTGCCAGCAGTCCGAGGGGGCGCGAAAAACTGTTTTTT. It codes for CASSPRGREKLFF.